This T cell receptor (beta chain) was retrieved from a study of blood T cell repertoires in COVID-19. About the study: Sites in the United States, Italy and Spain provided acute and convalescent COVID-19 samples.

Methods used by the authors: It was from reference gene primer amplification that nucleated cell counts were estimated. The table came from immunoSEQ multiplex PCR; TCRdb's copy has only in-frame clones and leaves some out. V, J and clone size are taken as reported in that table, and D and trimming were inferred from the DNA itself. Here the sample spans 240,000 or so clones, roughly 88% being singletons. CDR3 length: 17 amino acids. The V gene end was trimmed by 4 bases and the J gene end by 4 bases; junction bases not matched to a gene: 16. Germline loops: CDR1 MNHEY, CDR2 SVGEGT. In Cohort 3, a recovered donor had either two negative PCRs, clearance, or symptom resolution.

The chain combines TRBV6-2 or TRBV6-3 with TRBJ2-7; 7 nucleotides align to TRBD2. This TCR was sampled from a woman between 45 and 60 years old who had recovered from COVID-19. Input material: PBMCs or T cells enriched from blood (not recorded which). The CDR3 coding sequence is TGTGCCAGCAGTTCCCTTGCCGGGGCGGGGGAAGCTTACGAGCAGTACTTC. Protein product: CASSSLAGAGEAYEQYF.